The source of this TCR beta chain is a study of blood T cells in healthy people across ages. Findings of the study overall: When one million T cells were used, diversity estimates were thought to be underestimates.

In germline, CDR1 is SQVTM, CDR2 ANQGSEA. V lost 5 bases, J lost 5 bases, and 4 bases lay in between. The CDR3 is made up of 10 amino acids. Next came a second PCR, run for about 6 to 11 cycles, which used a sample-barcoded 5' primer along with a J-beta primer mix. From the 5' RACE reads, TCRdb called clonotypes with MiXCR, one entry per CDR3 protein. The sample comprises about 400,000 distinct CDR3 sequences, 45% to 60% of which are singletons, and around 50% rests with the top ten. Drawing of peripheral blood yielded about 10 milliliters from each donor. As regards this clonotype: The target antigen is unknown.

What was sequenced was blood. This receptor was taken from a man between 60 and 75 years old in good health. The V and J genes are TRBV29-1 and TRBJ2-4; no clear D gene. This CDR3 reads CSVLQNIQYF. CDR3 nucleotide sequence: TGCAGCGTTCTCCAAAACATTCAGTACTTC.